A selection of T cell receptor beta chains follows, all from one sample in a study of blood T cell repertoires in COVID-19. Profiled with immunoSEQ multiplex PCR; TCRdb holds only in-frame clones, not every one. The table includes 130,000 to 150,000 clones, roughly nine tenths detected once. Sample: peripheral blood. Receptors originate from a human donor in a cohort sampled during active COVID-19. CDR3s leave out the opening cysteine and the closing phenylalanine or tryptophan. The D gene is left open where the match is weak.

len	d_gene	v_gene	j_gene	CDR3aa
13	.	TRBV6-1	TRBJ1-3	ASSEVVSSGNTIY
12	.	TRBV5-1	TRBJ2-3	ASSPRGRGDTQY
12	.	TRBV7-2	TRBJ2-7	ASSPVEDSYEQY
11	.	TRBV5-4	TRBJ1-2	ASSQKEAYGYT
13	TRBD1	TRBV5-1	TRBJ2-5	ASSRDRGQGKTQY
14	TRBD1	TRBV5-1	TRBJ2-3	ASSPRQGVGTDTQY
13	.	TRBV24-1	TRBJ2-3	ATSGTRGGTDTQY
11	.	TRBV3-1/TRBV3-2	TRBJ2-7	ASSQRSHYEQY
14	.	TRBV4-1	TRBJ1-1	ASSQDLGGGNTEAF
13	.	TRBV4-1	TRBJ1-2	ASSQERGRSYGYT
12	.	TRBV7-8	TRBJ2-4	ASSGTGDKNIQY
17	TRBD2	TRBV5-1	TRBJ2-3	ASSPGLAGRFVGTDTQY
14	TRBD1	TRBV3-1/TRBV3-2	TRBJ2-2	ASSQIGQGAIGELF
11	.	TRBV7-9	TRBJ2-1	ASSFSSHNEQF
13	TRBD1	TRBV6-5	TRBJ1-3	ASSPGQTSGNTIY
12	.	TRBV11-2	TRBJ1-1	ASSLAGDVTEAF
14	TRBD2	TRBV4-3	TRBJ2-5	ASSLSAGGPPQTQY
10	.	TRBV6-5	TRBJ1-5	ASVMANQPQH
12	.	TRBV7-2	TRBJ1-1	ASSSSGEDTEAF
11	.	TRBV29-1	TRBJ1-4	SAAVGGNEKLF
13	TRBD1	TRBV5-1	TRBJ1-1	ASSLDRGEDTEAF
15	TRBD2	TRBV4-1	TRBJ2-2	ASSQRAAGGLTGELF
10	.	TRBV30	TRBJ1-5	AWSSIGGSQH
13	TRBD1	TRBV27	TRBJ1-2	ATWDRMSHNYGYT
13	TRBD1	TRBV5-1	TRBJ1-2	ASSFGRQGVGGYT
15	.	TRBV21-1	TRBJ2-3	ASSKRRGGSSTDTQY
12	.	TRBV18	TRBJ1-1	ASSLDSLNTEAF
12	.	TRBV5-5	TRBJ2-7	ASSAQGDAYEQY
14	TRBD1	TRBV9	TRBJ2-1	ASSVDRGDYGNEQF
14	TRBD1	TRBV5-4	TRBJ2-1	ASSLSVGTGDNEQF
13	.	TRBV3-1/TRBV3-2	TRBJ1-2	ASSQGRAGFYGYT
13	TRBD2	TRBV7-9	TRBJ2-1	ASTSWASGDNEQF
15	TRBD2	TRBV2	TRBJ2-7	ASSEARASGGRREQY
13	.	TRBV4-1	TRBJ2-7	ASSQVWQGSGEQY
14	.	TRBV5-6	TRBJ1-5	ASSPGRDYSNQPQH
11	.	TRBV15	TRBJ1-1	ATSWAGGAEAF
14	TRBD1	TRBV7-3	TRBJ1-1	ASSSHPGGLNTEAF
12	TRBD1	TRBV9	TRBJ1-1	ASSVATGSAEAF
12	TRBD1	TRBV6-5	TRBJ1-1	ASTRTGGYTEAF
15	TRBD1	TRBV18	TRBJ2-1	ASSPGPGTGGYNEQF
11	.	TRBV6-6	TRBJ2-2	ASSFQGNGELF
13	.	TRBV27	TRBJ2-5	ASSLDDPGQGTQY
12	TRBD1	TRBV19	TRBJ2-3	ASSTGGDTDTQY
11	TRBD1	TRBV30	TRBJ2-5	AWSRSRGETQY
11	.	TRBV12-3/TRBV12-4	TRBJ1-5	ASSLEENQPQH
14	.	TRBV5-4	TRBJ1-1	ASSLAGEGLNTEAF
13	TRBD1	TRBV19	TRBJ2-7	ASKKFDREVHEQY
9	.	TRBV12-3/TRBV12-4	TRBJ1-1	ASSLWPEAF
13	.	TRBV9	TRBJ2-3	ASSVVSGTTDTQY
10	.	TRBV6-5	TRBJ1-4	ATSYRREKLF
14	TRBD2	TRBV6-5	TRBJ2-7	ASSYSGTSGPYEQY
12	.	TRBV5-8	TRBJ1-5	ASSLWGDNQPQH
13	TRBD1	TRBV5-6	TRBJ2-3	ASSLQGASTDTQY
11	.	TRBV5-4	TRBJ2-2	ASSLQGPGELF
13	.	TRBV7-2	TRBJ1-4	ASSLGGGSNEKLF
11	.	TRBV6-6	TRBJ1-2	ASIPRSDYGYT
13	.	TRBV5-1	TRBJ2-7	ASSMAGSGYDEQY
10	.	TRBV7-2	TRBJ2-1	ASSLVRAEQF
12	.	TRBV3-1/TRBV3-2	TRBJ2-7	ASSSGTLTYEQY
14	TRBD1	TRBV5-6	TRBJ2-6	ASSLQGTAGANVLT